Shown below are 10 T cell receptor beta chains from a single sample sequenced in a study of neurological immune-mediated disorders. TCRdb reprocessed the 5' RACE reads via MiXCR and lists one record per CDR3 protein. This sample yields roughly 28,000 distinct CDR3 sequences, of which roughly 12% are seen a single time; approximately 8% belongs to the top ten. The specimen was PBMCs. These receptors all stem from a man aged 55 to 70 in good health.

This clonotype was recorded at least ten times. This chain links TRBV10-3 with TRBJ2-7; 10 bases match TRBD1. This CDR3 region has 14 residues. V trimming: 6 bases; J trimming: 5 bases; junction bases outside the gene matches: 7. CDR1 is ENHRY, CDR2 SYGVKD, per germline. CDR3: CAIRADRGPDEQYF. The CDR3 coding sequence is TGTGCCATCAGAGCAGACAGGGGGCCGGACGAGCAGTACTTC.

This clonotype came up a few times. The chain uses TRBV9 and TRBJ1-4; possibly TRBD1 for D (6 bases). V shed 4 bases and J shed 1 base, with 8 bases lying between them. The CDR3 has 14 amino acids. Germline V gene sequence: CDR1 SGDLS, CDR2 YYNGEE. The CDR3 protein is CASSFRGTNEKLFF. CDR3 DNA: TGTGCCAGCAGCTTCAGGGGAACTAATGAAAAACTGTTTTTT.

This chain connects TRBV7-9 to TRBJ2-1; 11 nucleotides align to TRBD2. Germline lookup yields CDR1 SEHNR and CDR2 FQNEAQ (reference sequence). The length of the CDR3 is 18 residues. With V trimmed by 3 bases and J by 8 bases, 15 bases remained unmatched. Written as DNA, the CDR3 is TGTGCCAGCAGCTTGAGGACTAGCGGGCTCCGGCTGGCCGATGAGCAGTTCTTC. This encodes CASSLRTSGLRLADEQFF.

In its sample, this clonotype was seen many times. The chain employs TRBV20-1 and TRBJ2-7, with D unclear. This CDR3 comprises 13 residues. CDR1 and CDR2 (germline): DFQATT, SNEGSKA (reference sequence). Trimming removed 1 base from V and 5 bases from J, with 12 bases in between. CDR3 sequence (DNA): TGCAGTGCTAGAGTTCCTGAAATCAACGAGCAGTACTTC. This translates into CSARVPEINEQYF.

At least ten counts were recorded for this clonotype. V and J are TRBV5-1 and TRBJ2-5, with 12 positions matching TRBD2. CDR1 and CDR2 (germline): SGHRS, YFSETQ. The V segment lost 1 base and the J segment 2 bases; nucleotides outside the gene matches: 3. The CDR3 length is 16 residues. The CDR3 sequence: CASSLPLAGGQETQYF. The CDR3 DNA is TGCGCCAGCAGCTTGCCCCTAGCGGGGGGGCAAGAGACCCAGTACTTC.

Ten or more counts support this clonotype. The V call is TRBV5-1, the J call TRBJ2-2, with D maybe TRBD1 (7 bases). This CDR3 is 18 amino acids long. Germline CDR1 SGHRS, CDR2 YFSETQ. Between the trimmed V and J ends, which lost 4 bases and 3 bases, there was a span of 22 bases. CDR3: CASSPLRSDRDYTGELFF. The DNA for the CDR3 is TGCGCCAGCAGCCCGCTGAGATCTGACAGGGACTACACCGGGGAGCTGTTTTTT.

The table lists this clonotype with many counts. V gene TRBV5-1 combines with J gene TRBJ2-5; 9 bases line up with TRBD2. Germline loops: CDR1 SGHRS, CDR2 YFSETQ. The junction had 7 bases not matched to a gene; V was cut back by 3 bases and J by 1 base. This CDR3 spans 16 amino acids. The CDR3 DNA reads TGCGCCAGCAGCTCTTTAGCGGGGGCCACCCAAGAGACCCAGTACTTC. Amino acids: CASSSLAGATQETQYF.

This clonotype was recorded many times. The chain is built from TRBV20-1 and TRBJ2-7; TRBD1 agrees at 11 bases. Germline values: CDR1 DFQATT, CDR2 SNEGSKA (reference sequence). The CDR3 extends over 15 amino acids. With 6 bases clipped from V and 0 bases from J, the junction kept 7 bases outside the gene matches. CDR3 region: CSAQTGTGGSYEQYF. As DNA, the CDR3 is TGCAGTGCCCAGACCGGGACAGGGGGCTCCTACGAGCAGTACTTC.

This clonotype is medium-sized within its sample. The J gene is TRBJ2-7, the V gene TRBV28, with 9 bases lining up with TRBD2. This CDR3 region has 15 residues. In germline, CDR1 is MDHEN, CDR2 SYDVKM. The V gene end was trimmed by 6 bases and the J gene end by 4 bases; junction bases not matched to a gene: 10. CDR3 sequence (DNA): TGTGCCAGCAGCCGGGGGCTAGCGGGATGGTACGAGCAGTACTTC. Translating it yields CASSRGLAGWYEQYF.

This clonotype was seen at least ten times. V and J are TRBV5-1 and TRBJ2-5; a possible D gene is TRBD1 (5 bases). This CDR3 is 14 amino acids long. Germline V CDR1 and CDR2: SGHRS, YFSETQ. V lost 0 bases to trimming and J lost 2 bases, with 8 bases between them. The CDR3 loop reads CASSLGAGQETQYF. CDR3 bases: TGCGCCAGCAGCTTGGGGGCAGGGCAAGAGACCCAGTACTTC.